This T cell receptor (beta chain) was captured in a study of cytomegalovirus exposure and HLA in healthy donors. This PCR relied on a set of 60 Vbeta primers and 13 Jbeta primers. Generated by immunoSEQ multiplex PCR, the TCRdb table keeps only in-frame clones and is missing some. Of 150,000 to 200,000 clones in the sample, more than 75% were seen once. The sequence was collected from a woman aged 45-65 years in good health and CMV-seronegative. The sequenced sample was PBMCs.

CDR3 loop: CASSLGPGRYGYTF. The CDR3 DNA is TGTGCCAGCAGCTTAGGGCCAGGGCGCTATGGCTACACCTTC. The chain uses TRBV7-2 and TRBJ1-2; weak D call: TRBD1 (5 bases). CDR3 size: 14 residues. Germline V gives CDR1 SGHTA, CDR2 FQGNSA. Trimming cost V 1 base and J 4 bases, with 10 bases left between them.